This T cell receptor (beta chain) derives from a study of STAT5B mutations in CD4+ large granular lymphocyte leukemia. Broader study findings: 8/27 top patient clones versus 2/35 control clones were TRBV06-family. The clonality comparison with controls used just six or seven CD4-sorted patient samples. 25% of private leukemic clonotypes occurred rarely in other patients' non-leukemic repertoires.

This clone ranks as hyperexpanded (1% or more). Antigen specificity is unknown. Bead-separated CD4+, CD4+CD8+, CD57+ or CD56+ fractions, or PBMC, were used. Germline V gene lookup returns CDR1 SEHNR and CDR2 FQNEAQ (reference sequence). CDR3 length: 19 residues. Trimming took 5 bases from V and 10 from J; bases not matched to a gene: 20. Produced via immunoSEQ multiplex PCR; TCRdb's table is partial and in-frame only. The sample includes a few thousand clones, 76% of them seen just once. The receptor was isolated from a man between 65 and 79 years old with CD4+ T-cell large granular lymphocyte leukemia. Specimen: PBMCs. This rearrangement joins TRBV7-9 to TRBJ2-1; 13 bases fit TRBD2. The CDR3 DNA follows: TGTGCCAGCAGCCGTCGGACTAGCGGGAGTAGGTCCCTAGATTTGGAGCAGTTCTTC. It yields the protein CASSRRTSGSRSLDLEQFF.